These 15 T cell receptor beta chains came from one sample sequenced in a study of control samples from healthy donors and cancer patients. Libraries were prepared by immunoSEQ multiplex PCR; TCRdb keeps only in-frame clonotypes and omits some of them. The sample carries about 71,000 clones, about 90% recorded once. The sequencing sample was made of PBMCs. The receptors stem from a man between 60 and 70 years old with lung cancer.

CDR3 in DNA: TGTGCCTGGAGTGTACCTGGGAATCAGCCCCAGCATTTT. This codes for CAWSVPGNQPQHF. The V call is TRBV30, the J call TRBJ1-5; D remains ambiguous. The germline V gene has CDR1 GTSNPN and CDR2 SVGIG (reference sequence). Trimming removed 0 bases from V and 4 bases from J, with 7 bases in between. The CDR3 is 13 residues long.

The J gene is TRBJ2-4, the V gene TRBV19, with a possible D match to TRBD2 (6 bases). The V gene lost 3 bases and the J gene lost 6 bases, with 15 bases spanning the gap. This CDR3 spans 15 amino acids. The germline V gene encodes CDR1 LNHDA and CDR2 SQIVND (reference sequence). The CDR3 sequence: CASSISAEGLNIQYF. The CDR3 DNA follows: TGTGCCAGTAGTATTAGTGCGGAGGGTTTAAACATTCAGTACTTC.

The CDR3 is CASSNRTGGKETQYF. For the CDR3, the DNA is TGTGCCAGCAGCAACCGGACAGGGGGGAAAGAGACCCAGTACTTC. The chain combines TRBV21-1 with TRBJ2-5; the listed D gene, TRBD1, was not tested against the DNA. TRBV21-1 is shown as a pseudogene. This CDR3 has 15 amino acids.

The chain is built from TRBV18 and TRBJ1-1; D possibly corresponds to TRBD1 (5 bases). Deletions cut 5 bases from V and 4 bases from J, with 20 bases between. This CDR3 comprises 16 residues. Germline values: CDR1 KGHSH, CDR2 LQKENI. The chain's CDR3 is CASSTQTVTEGTEAFF. The CDR3 DNA follows: TGTGCCAGCTCAACTCAGACAGTCACGGAGGGCACTGAAGCTTTCTTT.

The chain joins TRBV3-1 (or the pseudogene TRBV3-2) to TRBJ2-7; D unclear. This CDR3 is 14 amino acids long. Germline V gene sequence: CDR1 LGHDT, CDR2 YNNKEL (reference sequence). The ends were cut back, 2 bases at V and 1 base at J, with 9 bases in the middle. The CDR3 spells CASSQRQVSYEQYF. The CDR3 DNA sequence: TGTGCCAGCAGCCAACGTCAAGTATCCTACGAGCAGTACTTC.

CDR3 sequence reads: CATSDFGTGRETQYF. The CDR3, as DNA: TGTGCCACCAGTGATTTTGGGACAGGGAGGGAGACCCAGTACTTC. V and J are TRBV24-1 and TRBJ2-5, with 9 bases fitting TRBD1. Germline assignment: CDR1 KGHDR and CDR2 SFDVKD. V shed 1 base, J shed 5 bases, and the junction held 4 bases outside the gene matches. This CDR3 region has 15 residues.

J is TRBJ2-3 and V is TRBV5-6; 11 nucleotides line up with TRBD1. The CDR3 contains 17 residues. V was clipped by 4 bases and J by 2 bases; unmatched bases: 9. In germline, CDR1 is SGHDT, CDR2 YYEEEE. Written as DNA, the CDR3 is TGTGCCAGCAGCCTCCGGACAGGGGGCAAAATCACAGATACGCAGTATTTT. It translates to CASSLRTGGKITDTQYF.

This sequence joins TRBV6-6 and TRBJ1-1; TRBD1 might be the D (6 bases). This CDR3 is built from 13 residues. Trimming shortened V by 6 bases and J by 1 base, and 9 bases separated the two germline ends. CDR1 MNHNY and CDR2 SVGAGI come from the germline V gene (reference sequence). The CDR3 region is CASRKQGNTEAFF. For the CDR3, the DNA is TGTGCCAGCAGAAAACAGGGGAACACTGAAGCTTTCTTT.

The chain links TRBV7-9 to TRBJ2-5; 7 positions agree with TRBD1. Germline CDR1 SEHNR, CDR2 FQNEAQ (reference sequence). CDR3 length: 16 residues. Unmatched junction bases numbered 6, after V lost 1 base and J lost 1 base. DNA of the CDR3: TGTGCCAGCAGCTTAGGGACAGGAGGCACCCAAGAGACCCAGTACTTC. Translating it yields CASSLGTGGTQETQYF.

The gene calls are TRBV13 and TRBJ2-1; 7 bases align to TRBD1. V shed 0 bases, J shed 2 bases, and the junction held 1 base outside the gene matches. Germline values: CDR1 PRHDT, CDR2 FYEKMQ (reference sequence). The CDR3 sequence is 15 residues long. The CDR3 bases are TGTGCCAGCAGCTTAGGAAGGGGGCCCTACAATGAGCAGTTCTTC. Translation: CASSLGRGPYNEQFF.

The V and J genes are TRBV20-1 and TRBJ1-2; no clear D. This CDR3 is 13 amino acids long. V lost 3 bases and J 3 bases, leaving 11 bases between the germline ends. Germline CDR1 and CDR2: DFQATT and SNEGSKA (reference sequence). This CDR3 reads CSASTRVDYGYTF. The CDR3, as DNA: TGCAGTGCTAGTACCAGAGTCGACTATGGCTACACCTTC.

V is TRBV7-2 and J is TRBJ2-1, with TRBD2 matching over 8 bases. V lost 1 base and J lost 6; bases outside the gene matches: 14. CDR3 length: 18 residues. The germline CDR1 and CDR2 sequences are SGHTA and FQGNSA. The CDR3 nucleotides are TGTGCCAGCAGCTTAGTAGGAAATACTATCGGGGGGGTCAATGAGCAGTTCTTC. Its protein is CASSLVGNTIGGVNEQFF.

The CDR3 loop is CASSRPGQNSAEAFF. CDR3 coding DNA: TGTGCCAGCAGTAGGCCGGGACAGAATTCGGCTGAAGCTTTCTTT. The rearrangement uses TRBV6-5 and TRBJ1-1; 7 nucleotides match TRBD1. Germline values: CDR1 MNHEY, CDR2 SVGAGI. Trimming took 5 bases from V and 6 from J; bases not matched to a gene: 12. This CDR3 has 15 residues.

This chain connects TRBV11-3 to TRBJ2-3, with D perhaps given as TRBD1 or TRBD2 (5 bases each). With 5 bases removed from V and 6 bases from J, the gap between germline ends came to 21 bases. The CDR3 contains 16 residues. Per germline, CDR1 SGHNT and CDR2 YENEEA. In DNA form, the CDR3 reads TGTGCCAGCAGCACACCGGGACCACCTCATTATGATACGCAGTATTTT. Translating gives CASSTPGPPHYDTQYF.

The genes are TRBV3-1 (or the pseudogene TRBV3-2) and TRBJ2-1; possible D gene TRBD2, 5 bases. The CDR3 spans 14 residues. V lost 2 bases to trimming and J lost 1 base, with 6 bases between them. CDR1 and CDR2 (germline): LGHDT, YNNKEL (reference sequence). The CDR3 bases are TGTGCCAGCAGCCAATCGGGGTCCTACAATGAGCAGTTCTTC. Its translation: CASSQSGSYNEQFF.